This T cell receptor beta chain was identified in a study of beta chain features in type 1 diabetes. The study's findings and limits: TCRB rearrangement may or may not be influenced by HLA type; here this remained unresolved. A pattern of fewer insertions and more deletions at VDJ junctions was seen in type 1 diabetes patients.

Details on this clone: What it binds is unknown.

Expressed TCRB transcripts were sequenced because the isolated RNA had all been reverse transcribed beforehand. Method: immunoSEQ multiplex PCR; TCRdb's copy keeps in-frame clones and lacks some. The data hold more than 300,000 clones, with roughly 16% observed a single time. Germline loops: CDR1 SNHLY, CDR2 FYNNEI. This CDR3 has 14 amino acids. V lost 8 bases to trimming and J lost 9 bases; unmatched junction nucleotides: 13. Sorting that relied on CD45RO/CCR7/CD25/CD127/CD95/CD27 yielded CD4+ naive, central memory, regulatory and stem cell-like memory cells. All sorted populations exceeded 98% purity.

The sample comprised naive CD4+ T cells from blood. This chain links TRBV2 with TRBJ2-1, with 7 bases aligning to TRBD2. The receptor was isolated from a woman under 30 in good health. This CDR3 reads CASGPRGSLGEQFF. DNA for the CDR3: TGTGCCAGCGGGCCGCGGGGGTCGCTAGGTGAGCAGTTCTTC.